This is a list of T cell receptor beta chains from one sample in a study of blood T cell repertoires in COVID-19. TCRdb's table, derived via immunoSEQ multiplex PCR, lists solely in-frame clones and lacks some. Of 65,000 to 80,000 clones in the sample, over 65% were seen once. The sample taken for sequencing was peripheral blood. These receptors all come from a human donor in a cohort sampled during active COVID-19. The CDR3 runs from the conserved cysteine through the conserved F or W. The D gene is left open where the match is weak. Clone size is shown for a subset of rows, as once, few, many or a class of expanded clone.

TRBV30	NA	NA	TRBJ2-7	15	CAWRSWGVDTYEQYF	TGTGCCTGGAGATCCTGGGGCGTTGACACCTACGAGCAGTACTTC
TRBV4-1	NA	NA	TRBJ2-2	14	CASSQTRETGELFF	TGCGCCAGCAGCCAAACCCGGGAGACCGGGGAGCTGTTTTTT
TRBV9	NA	NA	TRBJ1-4	15	CASSVGQGRNEKLFF	TGTGCCAGCAGCGTAGGTCAGGGTAGAAATGAAAAACTGTTTTTT
TRBV30	NA	NA	TRBJ2-3	12	CAWDPGSDTQYF	TGTGCCTGGGATCCAGGGTCAGATACGCAGTATTTT
TRBV19	NA	NA	TRBJ1-1	15	CASSIVPGQRTEAFF	TGTGCCAGTAGTATAGTTCCAGGGCAGAGGACTGAAGCTTTCTTT
TRBV2	TRBD1	NA	TRBJ2-7	14	CASVAQGSSYEQYF	TGTGCCAGCGTTGCACAGGGGTCCAGCTACGAGCAGTACTTC
TRBV28	TRBD1	NA	TRBJ1-2	16	CASSGRQGAISYGYTF	TGTGCCAGCAGTGGACGACAGGGGGCTATTAGCTATGGCTACACCTTC
TRBV2	NA	NA	TRBJ2-5	15	CASVTQAVPGETQYF	TGTGCCAGCGTTACCCAAGCGGTACCGGGGGAGACCCAGTACTTC
TRBV5-1	NA	once	TRBJ1-5	14	CASSLGPSGEPQHF	TGCGCCAGCAGCTTGGGACCCTCAGGTGAGCCCCAGCATTTT
TRBV28	TRBD2	NA	TRBJ2-7	14	CATHTLTSAYEQYF	TGTGCCACCCATACCCTGACTAGCGCCTACGAGCAGTACTTC
TRBV7-9	NA	NA	TRBJ1-4	14	CASSSRTEGEKLFF	TGTGCCAGCAGCTCCCGGACAGAGGGGGAAAAACTGTTTTTT
TRBV5-1	TRBD1	NA	TRBJ1-5	13	CASSHGTGEPQHF	TGCGCCAGCAGCCACGGGACAGGGGAGCCCCAGCATTTT
TRBV5-1	TRBD1	NA	TRBJ2-6	18	CASSLAGTGASGANVLTF	TGCGCCAGCAGCTTGGCCGGGACAGGGGCCTCTGGGGCCAACGTCCTGACTTTC
TRBV19	NA	NA	TRBJ2-6	19	CASSMSFRSTITGANVLTF	TGTGCCAGTAGTATGTCTTTCAGGTCCACGATTACTGGGGCCAACGTCCTGACTTTC
TRBV9	NA	NA	TRBJ2-5	18	CASSVGGWGVTMRETQYF	TGTGCCAGCAGCGTAGGGGGTTGGGGAGTCACGATGCGAGAGACCCAGTACTTC
TRBV4-1	TRBD2	NA	TRBJ2-3	16	CASSQDLTKGGDTQYF	TGCGCCAGCAGCCAAGATTTGACTAAGGGAGGGGATACGCAGTATTTT
TRBV19	TRBD1	NA	TRBJ2-7	13	CASSIRTGGFLDF	TGTGCCAGTAGTATCCGGACAGGGGGGTTTCTTGACTTC
TRBV7-7	TRBD2	NA	TRBJ2-7	17	CASSPARRGGTPGEQYF	TGTGCCAGCAGCCCAGCGCGGCGCGGGGGGACTCCGGGAGAGCAGTACTTC
TRBV11-2	TRBD1	NA	TRBJ1-6	16	CASSLVFGQGNSPLHF	TGTGCCAGCAGCTTAGTCTTCGGACAGGGAAATTCACCCCTCCACTTT
TRBV10-1	TRBD2	few	TRBJ2-1	17	CASSALSSGRASDEQFF	TGCGCCAGCAGTGCTCTCTCTAGCGGGAGGGCCTCGGATGAGCAGTTCTTC
TRBV7-2	NA	NA	TRBJ2-1	15	CASSLQGDSDNEQFF	TGTGCCAGCAGCTTACAAGGGGACTCCGACAATGAGCAGTTCTTC
TRBV3-1/TRBV3-2	TRBD1	few	TRBJ2-7	15	CASSQGTGSWYEQYF	TGTGCCAGCAGCCAAGGGACAGGGAGTTGGTACGAGCAGTACTTC
TRBV4-1	TRBD1	NA	TRBJ2-3	17	CASSHPGQIYSTDTQYF	TGCGCCAGCAGCCATCCGGGACAGATTTATAGCACAGATACGCAGTATTTT